What follows are 30 T cell receptor beta chains derived from one specimen sequenced in a study of blood T cell repertoires in COVID-19. The data were produced by immunoSEQ multiplex PCR, yet TCRdb's version contains in-frame clones alone and is incomplete. The sample shows roughly 140,000 clones, about four fifths of them seen only once. Specimen: peripheral blood. The receptors originated from a human donor in a cohort sampled during active COVID-19.

The rearrangement links TRBV7-6 to TRBJ1-1; D unresolved. Germline lookup yields CDR1 SGHVS and CDR2 FNYEAQ. The CDR3 has 14 residues. Deletions cut 1 base from V and 1 base from J, with 7 bases between. This chain's CDR3 is CASSLGWANTEAFF. The CDR3 DNA reads as TGTGCCAGCAGCTTAGGATGGGCGAACACTGAAGCTTTCTTT.

The chain employs TRBV28 and TRBJ2-3, with D possibly TRBD2 on 8 matching bases. Looked up from germline, CDR1 is MDHEN and CDR2 is SYDVKM. This CDR3 is built from 16 residues. V dropped 4 bases and J dropped 4 bases, with 18 bases sitting between them. This CDR3 is CASSSPGGGTADTQYF. The CDR3, as DNA: TGTGCCAGCAGTTCCCCGGGCGGGGGGACAGCAGATACGCAGTATTTT.

The chain has TRBV21-1 and TRBJ2-1; TRBD1 is the table's D call, not checked against the DNA. TRBV21-1 counts as a pseudogene. The CDR3 sequence is 14 residues long. DNA of the CDR3: TGTGCCAGCAGCAAAAGTTTGGGACATCGGGAGCAGTTCTTC. Translated: CASSKSLGHREQFF.

The chain couples TRBV7-6 to TRBJ2-1; TRBD2 matches at 7 bases. The V and J ends lost 3 bases and 0 bases, in that order; junction bases with no gene match: 8. The CDR3 has 17 residues. The V gene's germline CDR1 is SGHVS and CDR2 FNYEAQ. The CDR3 coding sequence is TGTGCCAGCAGCTTCAGAGCGGGGACGAGCTCCTACAATGAGCAGTTCTTC. Its translation: CASSFRAGTSSYNEQFF.

This clone was seen a single time. The rearrangement links TRBV27 to TRBJ1-6; 9 positions agree with TRBD1. The ends lost 6 bases at V and 7 bases at J; junction bases unmatched: 7. Germline lookup yields CDR1 MNHEY and CDR2 SMNVEV (reference sequence). The CDR3 is made up of 15 amino acids. The CDR3 spells CASRGTGFLNSPLHF. CDR3 sequence (DNA): TGTGCCAGCAGGGGGACAGGGTTTTTGAATTCACCCCTCCACTTT.

This clone was recorded only once. The chain links TRBV10-3 to TRBJ1-5; tentative D call: TRBD1 (5 bases). The CDR3 covers 13 residues. V lost 10 bases to trimming and J lost 5 bases, with 15 bases between them. Germline CDR1 reads ENHRY; CDR2 reads SYGVKD. CDR3 in amino acids: CATAGGFDQPQHF. The CDR3 nucleotides are TGTGCCACCGCCGGGGGTTTCGATCAGCCCCAGCATTTT.

This chain joins TRBV23-1 and TRBJ2-2; 8 bases align to TRBD1. TRBV23-1 is an open reading frame, and its role is uncertain. This CDR3 comprises 16 residues. J lost 3 bases, V lost 9 bases, and 12 bases had no gene match. The CDR3 protein is CARRGQGFEDTGELFF. The CDR3, as DNA: TGCGCCAGAAGAGGACAGGGATTTGAGGACACCGGGGAGCTGTTTTTT.

The table lists this clone with a count of one. V and J are TRBV19 and TRBJ1-6; D unclear. Looked up from germline, CDR1 is LNHDA and CDR2 is SQIVND (reference sequence). Trimming took 3 bases from V and 0 from J, leaving 6 bases between them. The length of the CDR3 is 15 residues. Here the CDR3 reads CASSIGSSYNSPLHF. DNA of the CDR3: TGTGCCAGTAGTATCGGGAGCTCCTATAATTCACCCCTCCACTTT.

This chain links TRBV9 with TRBJ1-2, with TRBD1 as a possible D gene (5 bases). Trimming took 3 bases from V and 5 from J, leaving 17 bases between them. Per germline, CDR1 SGDLS and CDR2 YYNGEE. The CDR3 length is 15 residues. The CDR3 nucleotides are TGTGCCAGCAGCGCCAATTCAGGGCCAACTTATGGCTACACCTTC. It is translated as CASSANSGPTYGYTF.

The rearrangement links TRBV4-2 to TRBJ2-1; 12 bases map to TRBD2. CDR1 and CDR2 (germline): LGHNA, YNFKEQ. The CDR3 spans 16 residues. J lost 6 bases, V lost 3 bases, and 6 bases had no gene match. The CDR3 protein is CASSHRGLAGPNEQFF. CDR3 sequence (DNA): TGTGCCAGCAGCCACAGAGGACTAGCGGGGCCCAATGAGCAGTTCTTC.

This chain links TRBV6-6 with TRBJ2-5; TRBD2 might be the D (5 bases). V was cut by 3 bases and J by 1 base, with 15 bases left in between. The CDR3 loop spans 16 amino acids. From germline, CDR1 is MNHNY and CDR2 SVGAGI (reference sequence). CDR3 coding DNA: TGTGCCAGCAGTTATCCCGAGGGCAGCTTCCAAGAGACCCAGTACTTC. It encodes CASSYPEGSFQETQYF.

This clone was picked up one time. The chain uses TRBV6-6 and TRBJ2-3, with TRBD1 matching over 7 bases. Trimming cost V 5 bases and J 0 bases; bases outside gene matches: 8. This CDR3 has 16 residues. Germline V gives CDR1 MNHNY, CDR2 SVGAGI (reference sequence). CDR3 amino acids: CASSRGTATSTDTQYF. CDR3 DNA: TGTGCCAGCAGTCGAGGGACAGCCACTAGCACAGATACGCAGTATTTT.

The rearrangement links TRBV7-2 to TRBJ2-7; 9 bases line up with TRBD1. CDR1 is SGHTA and CDR2 is FQGNSA in the germline V gene. With V trimmed by 2 bases and J by 4 bases, 3 bases remained unmatched. CDR3 size: 14 residues. The CDR3 nucleotides read TGTGCCAGCAGCTTATCCGGACAGGGGTACGAGCAGTACTTC. This encodes CASSLSGQGYEQYF.

A remark on this clone: Mismatch with germline at one junction end may stem from a read error. J is TRBJ1-1 and V is TRBV7-2; D perhaps matches TRBD1 (6 bases). This CDR3 spans 17 amino acids. Looked up from germline, CDR1 is SGHTA and CDR2 is FQGNSA. CDR3 DNA sequence: TGTGCCAGCAGCTTAAACCCGACAGGAACTATCCACACCGAAGCTTTCTTT. Its translation is CASSLNPTGTIHTEAFF.

V usage is TRBV7-6 and J usage is TRBJ1-3, with TRBD1 matching 7 bases. The CDR3 runs 18 residues. Germline CDR1 SGHVS, CDR2 FNYEAQ. V dropped 5 bases and J dropped 3; count of bases not matched to a gene: 16. CDR3 DNA sequence: TGTGCCAGCAGCGCCCGACAGGGAAGGGAGACCGGTGGAAACACCATATATTTT. This sequence encodes CASSARQGRETGGNTIYF.

This chain connects TRBV5-4 to TRBJ1-1; D gene ambiguous. The CDR3 is 14 residues long. Trimming took off 0 bases at V and 0 bases at J, with 6 bases between the two ends. Germline CDR1 and CDR2: SGHNT and YYREEE (reference sequence). The CDR3 DNA follows: TGTGCCAGCAGCTTGGGTACAGTGAACACTGAAGCTTTCTTT. Residues: CASSLGTVNTEAFF.

The rearrangement joins TRBV6-1 to TRBJ1-5; unclear D gene. Trimming left V 1 base short and J 6 bases short, with 7 bases between. Germline CDR1 reads MNHNS; CDR2 reads SASEGT. The CDR3 is 13 amino acids. The CDR3 DNA sequence: TGTGCCAGCAGTGAAGGAACTCGTCAGCCCCAGCATTTT. Translated: CASSEGTRQPQHF.

The chain joins TRBV6-1 to TRBJ2-3, with D possibly being TRBD2 (6 bases). CDR1 and CDR2 from the germline V gene are MNHNS and SASEGT. V was clipped by 6 bases and J by 5 bases, with 15 bases between them. This CDR3 has 14 residues. The CDR3 DNA reads TGTGCCAGCAGGGACTGGGGAGGAGGAGATACGCAGTATTTT. Its protein is CASRDWGGGDTQYF.

The genes are TRBV10-2 and TRBJ2-5; the match to TRBD2 covers 12 bases. This CDR3 spans 15 amino acids. Germline-derived CDR1 and CDR2 are WSHSY and SAAADI. Germline trimming cut 6 bases from V and 1 base from J; bases unmatched to any gene: 3. CDR3 in amino acids: CASRPTSGGQETQYF. The CDR3 bases are TGCGCCAGCAGACCGACTAGCGGGGGCCAAGAGACCCAGTACTTC.

This clone was seen more than once but under ten times. J is TRBJ2-3 and V is TRBV9; 10 positions agree with TRBD2. CDR1 is SGDLS, CDR2 YYNGEE, per germline. Trimming removed 4 bases from V and 8 bases from J; junction bases left unmatched: 10. The CDR3 contains 15 residues. The CDR3, as DNA: TGTGCCAGCAGCCCACAGCGGGGGGGCCTCGGTACGCAGTATTTT. Its translation: CASSPQRGGLGTQYF. Combining the CDR3 with reference TRBV9 and TRBJ2-3 gives the whole variable domain DSGVTQTPKHLITATGQRVTLRCSPRSGDLSVYWYQQSLDQGLQFLIQYYNGEERAKGNILERFSAQQFPDLHSELNLSSLELGDSALYFCASSPQRGGLGTQYFGPGTRLTVL.

This sequence joins TRBV15 and TRBJ2-3; 7 bases map to TRBD1. With 1 base clipped from V and 2 bases from J, the junction kept 6 bases outside the gene matches. The CDR3 has 16 residues. In germline, CDR1 is LNHNV, CDR2 YYDKDF (reference sequence). In DNA form, the CDR3 reads TGTGCCACCAGCAGAGCAAGGGGGCATATCACAGATACGCAGTATTTT. Protein sequence: CATSRARGHITDTQYF.

The chain is built from TRBV15 and TRBJ1-1, with 7 bases identical to TRBD1. J was trimmed by 4 bases and V by 4 bases; bases with no gene match: 3. Germline V gene sequence: CDR1 LNHNV, CDR2 YYDKDF (reference sequence). This CDR3 region has 13 residues. CDR3 residues: CATSKDRLTEAFF. CDR3 DNA: TGTGCCACCAGCAAGGACAGGCTCACTGAAGCTTTCTTT.

The rearrangement uses TRBV9 and TRBJ1-2; 9 positions match TRBD1. CDR1 and CDR2 (germline): SGDLS, YYNGEE. The CDR3 runs 15 residues. J was trimmed by 6 bases and V by 3 bases; bases with no gene match: 9. DNA for the CDR3: TGTGCCAGCAGCGGCGCGACAGGGGGGGGCAATGGCTACACCTTC. This codes for CASSGATGGGNGYTF.

The J gene is TRBJ2-1, the V gene TRBV6-6; 8 positions match TRBD2. Per the germline V gene, CDR1 is MNHNY and CDR2 is SVGAGI (reference sequence). The CDR3 runs 16 residues. The V and J ends lost 4 bases and 10 bases, in that order; junction bases with no gene match: 15. CDR3 bases: TGTGCCAGCAGTTCCCCCGGGACTAGTTTATACGCGGAGCAGTTCTTC. Translated, it gives CASSSPGTSLYAEQFF.

V and J are TRBV4-2 and TRBJ1-2, with TRBD1 identical over 7 bases. V was pared by 4 bases and J by 1 base, with 3 bases of the junction left unmatched. The CDR3 extends over 14 amino acids. Germline CDR1 is LGHNA and CDR2 is YNFKEQ. The CDR3 DNA reads TGTGCCAGCAGCCGCGACAGGGTTAACTATGGCTACACCTTC. This codes for CASSRDRVNYGYTF.

The chain has TRBV10-3 and TRBJ2-7; 8 positions agree with TRBD1. With 10 bases clipped from V and 7 bases from J, the junction kept 12 bases outside the gene matches. Per the germline V gene, CDR1 is ENHRY and CDR2 is SYGVKD. This CDR3 spans 13 amino acids. The CDR3 region has the DNA TGTGCCACCCGCGAGGACAGGGTTAAAGAGCAGTACTTC. This gives the protein CATREDRVKEQYF.

This clone has just one count. The chain combines TRBV19 with TRBJ2-4; no definite D call. The CDR3 loop spans 15 amino acids. V dropped 2 bases and J dropped 6 bases, with 14 bases sitting between them. CDR1 and CDR2 from the germline V gene are LNHDA and SQIVND (reference sequence). Here the CDR3 DNA reads TGTGCCAGTAGTATAATCCTCCTTCCTCCAAACATTCAGTACTTC. The encoded protein is CASSIILLPPNIQYF.

The V and J genes are TRBV21-1 and TRBJ2-2; no check of the table's D call, TRBD1, against the DNA was made. TRBV21-1 is a documented pseudogene. The CDR3 extends over 16 amino acids. The CDR3 DNA sequence: TGTGCCAGCAGCGCATTTTTAACAGCGAACACCGGGGAGCTGTTTTTT. This gives the protein CASSAFLTANTGELFF.

This clone was picked up one time. The V call is TRBV5-1, the J call TRBJ2-7, with TRBD2 matching over 12 bases. The junction had 5 bases not matched to a gene; V was cut back by 4 bases and J by 6 bases. There are 14 residues in the CDR3. Germline V gene sequence: CDR1 SGHRS, CDR2 YFSETQ. The CDR3 nucleotides are TGCGCCAGCAGCCTGGCTAGCGGGGGGGCCGAGCAGTACTTC. It codes for CASSLASGGAEQYF.

CDR3: CASSVSGNTEAFF. CDR3 DNA sequence: TGTGCCAGCAGCGTCTCAGGGAACACTGAAGCTTTCTTT. The chain is built from TRBV5-6 and TRBJ1-1; no firm D call. CDR1 and CDR2 from the germline V gene are SGHDT and YYEEEE. With 4 bases removed from V and 1 base from J, the gap between germline ends came to 8 bases. CDR3 length: 13 amino acids.